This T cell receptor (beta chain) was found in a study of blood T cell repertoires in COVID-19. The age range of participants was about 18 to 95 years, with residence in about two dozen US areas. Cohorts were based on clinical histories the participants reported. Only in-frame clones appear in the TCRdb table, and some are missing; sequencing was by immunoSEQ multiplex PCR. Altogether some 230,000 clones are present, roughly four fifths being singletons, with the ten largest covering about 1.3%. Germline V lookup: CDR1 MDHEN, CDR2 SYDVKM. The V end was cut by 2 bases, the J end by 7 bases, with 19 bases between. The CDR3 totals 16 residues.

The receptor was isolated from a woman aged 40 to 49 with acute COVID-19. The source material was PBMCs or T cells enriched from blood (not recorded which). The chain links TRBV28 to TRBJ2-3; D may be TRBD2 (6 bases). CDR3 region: CASSLRGVGSVYTQYF. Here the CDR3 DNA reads TGTGCCAGCAGTTTACGGGGTGTCGGGAGCGTATATACGCAGTATTTT. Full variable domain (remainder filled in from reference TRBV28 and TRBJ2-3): DVKVTQSSRYLVKRTGEKVFLECVQDMDHENMFWYRQDPGLGLRLIYFSYDVKMKEKGDIPEGYSVSREKKERFSLILESASTNQTSMYLCASSLRGVGSVYTQYFGPGTRLTVL.